This TCR beta chain was sequenced for a study of shared clonotypes between healthy human individuals. CDR1 and CDR2 from the germline V gene are SGDLS and YYNGEE. Trimming cost V 5 bases and J 0 bases, with 12 bases left between them. The CDR3 covers 14 residues. Some clones are missing from TCRdb's copy, which holds only in-frame ones; the method was immunoSEQ multiplex PCR. The sample lists millions of clones, under 95% occurring once. The naive CD8 fraction comprised CD45RO-negative cells positively selected for CCR7 and excluded terminally differentiated effector memory CD45RA+ cells. The receptor was isolated from a man in his late teens or twenties in good health. Some clones in this sample may be carry-over from other donors' samples. The sample was naive CD8+ T cells from PBMCs. The gene calls are TRBV9 and TRBJ2-7; D is unresolved. This CDR3 is CASSQGPSSYEQYF. CDR3 in DNA: TGTGCCAGCAGTCAAGGACCGAGCTCCTACGAGCAGTACTTC.